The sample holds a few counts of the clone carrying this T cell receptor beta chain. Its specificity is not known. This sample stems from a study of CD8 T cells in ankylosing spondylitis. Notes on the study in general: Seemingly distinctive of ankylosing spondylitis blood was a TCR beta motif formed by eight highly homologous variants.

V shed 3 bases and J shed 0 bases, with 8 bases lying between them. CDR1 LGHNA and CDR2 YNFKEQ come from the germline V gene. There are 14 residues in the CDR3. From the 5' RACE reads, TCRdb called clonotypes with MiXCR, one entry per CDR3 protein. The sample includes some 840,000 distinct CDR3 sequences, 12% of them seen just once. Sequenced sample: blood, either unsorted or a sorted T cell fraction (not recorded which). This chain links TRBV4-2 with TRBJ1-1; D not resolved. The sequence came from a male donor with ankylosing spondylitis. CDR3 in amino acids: CASSQGFMNTEAFF. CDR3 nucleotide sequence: TGTGCCAGCAGCCAGGGGTTTATGAACACTGAAGCTTTCTTT.